These 25 T cell receptor beta chains originate from one sample sequenced in a study of OX40 agonist ivuxolimab in advanced cancers. Sequencing was performed with immunoSEQ multiplex PCR; in TCRdb, only in-frame clones are kept and a portion is missing. This table has roughly 41,000 clones, more than 85% appearing once. Sequencing was performed on CD4+ or CD8+ T cells sorted from blood, taken in a trial of the OX40 agonist ivuxolimab. Source of these receptors: an adult with an advanced solid tumor such as melanoma, head and neck, liver or kidney cancer.

V usage is TRBV4-1 and J usage is TRBJ1-5; a weak D match, TRBD1 (5 bases). CDR1 is MGHRA, CDR2 YSYEKL, per germline. V lost 1 base and J 6 bases, leaving 19 bases between the germline ends. The CDR3 contains 17 residues. CDR3 sequence reads: CASSQGMRGEAAQPQHF. The DNA for the CDR3 is TGCGCCAGCAGCCAAGGCATGAGAGGGGAGGCTGCTCAGCCCCAGCATTTT.

The chain links TRBV5-1 to TRBJ2-7; 7 bases line up with TRBD1. Looked up from germline, CDR1 is SGHRS and CDR2 is YFSETQ. The CDR3 spans 14 residues. The junction had 6 bases not matched to a gene; V was cut back by 4 bases and J by 2 bases. The CDR3 protein is CASSIRDSPYEQYF. DNA of the CDR3: TGCGCCAGCAGCATCCGGGACAGTCCCTACGAGCAGTACTTC.

The chain has TRBV18 and TRBJ1-1, with TRBD1 as a possible D gene (6 bases). The length of the CDR3 is 13 residues. Per germline, CDR1 KGHSH and CDR2 LQKENI. Trimming took off 4 bases at V and 1 base at J, with 7 bases between the two ends. Here the CDR3 DNA reads TGTGCCAGCTCACAGGGGGAGAACACTGAAGCTTTCTTT. It specifies CASSQGENTEAFF. Filled out from reference TRBV18 and TRBJ1-1, the complete variable domain reads NAGVMQNPRHLVRRRGQEARLRCSPMKGHSHVYWYRQLPEEGLKFMVYLQKENIIDESGMPKERFSAEFPKEGPSILRIQQVVRGDSAAYFCASSQGENTEAFFGQGTRLTVV.

This clone was detected once. The chain joins TRBV7-9 to TRBJ2-1, with 9 bases lining up with TRBD1. CDR1 SEHNR and CDR2 FQNEAQ come from the germline V gene (reference sequence). The CDR3 is 15 residues long. J was trimmed by 7 bases and V by 6 bases; bases with no gene match: 10. CDR3 sequence (DNA): TGTGCCAGCAGTCCTTATAAGGACAGGGGTAATGAGCAGTTCTTC. Residues: CASSPYKDRGNEQFF.

This chain uses TRBV5-1 with TRBJ1-4; D may be TRBD1 (6 bases). The CDR3 totals 14 residues. CDR1 is SGHRS and CDR2 is YFSETQ in the germline V gene. Trimming stripped 4 bases from V and 8 bases from J, with 15 bases between. The DNA for the CDR3 is TGCGCCAGCAGCGTACAGGGTCGAAGGGAAAAACTGTTTTTT. This encodes CASSVQGRREKLFF.

V is TRBV5-1 and J is TRBJ1-6; 9 bases map to TRBD1. The CDR3 sequence is 15 residues long. Germline V gene data show CDR1 as SGHRS and CDR2 as YFSETQ. With V trimmed by 4 bases and J by 6 bases, 5 bases remained unmatched. CDR3 sequence reads: CASSPQGAGNSPLHF. CDR3 nucleotides: TGCGCCAGCAGCCCACAGGGGGCAGGTAATTCACCCCTCCACTTT.

The V call is TRBV20-1, the J call TRBJ2-5; D not resolved. The V end was cut by 5 bases, the J end by 6 bases, with 10 bases between. Germline CDR1 reads DFQATT; CDR2 reads SNEGSKA (reference sequence). The length of the CDR3 is 11 residues. In DNA form, the CDR3 reads TGCAGTGCTGGATTCTGGAAGACCCAGTACTTC. Translation: CSAGFWKTQYF.

V and J are TRBV5-1 and TRBJ2-7, with no clear D. V was shortened by 0 bases and J by 4 bases, with 14 bases between the two germline ends. This CDR3 region has 15 residues. CDR1 SGHRS and CDR2 YFSETQ come from the germline V gene. CDR3: CASSLVAGPQYEQYF. For the CDR3, the DNA is TGCGCCAGCAGCTTGGTGGCAGGTCCACAATACGAGCAGTACTTC.

The DNA for the CDR3 is TGTGCCAGCAGCTTAGAGGGGCGGGGCACCGGGGAGCTGTTTTTT. Its translation is CASSLEGRGTGELFF. The chain couples TRBV7-3 to TRBJ2-2; D is perhaps TRBD2 (6 bases). This CDR3 has 15 amino acids. Per the germline V gene, CDR1 is SGHTA and CDR2 is FQGTGA. V was cut by 2 bases and J by 4 bases, with 11 bases left in between.

The V gene is TRBV19, the J gene TRBJ1-5, with 7 bases matching TRBD1. From germline, CDR1 is LNHDA and CDR2 SQIVND (reference sequence). The junction had 3 bases not matched to a gene; V was cut back by 3 bases and J by 1 base. The CDR3 is 15 amino acids. Here the CDR3 DNA reads TGTGCCAGTAGTATGGCGGGACAGAGCAATCAGCCCCAGCATTTT. Translation: CASSMAGQSNQPQHF.

The chain recombines TRBV6-1 with TRBJ1-2, with D possibly being TRBD1 (6 bases). This CDR3 has 14 residues. V was cut by 2 bases and J by 8 bases, with 15 bases left in between. CDR1 MNHNS and CDR2 SASEGT come from the germline V gene. The CDR3 sequence: CASSEYTGSSGYTF. In DNA form, the CDR3 reads TGTGCCAGCAGTGAATATACAGGGTCTTCCGGCTACACCTTC.

The V and J genes are TRBV27 and TRBJ1-6; 9 nucleotides agree with TRBD1. V shed 5 bases, J shed 10 bases, and the junction held 6 bases outside the gene matches. The CDR3 runs to 14 residues. The germline CDR1 and CDR2 sequences are MNHEY and SMNVEV (reference sequence). CDR3 region: CASSRDREESPLHF. As DNA, the CDR3 is TGTGCCAGCAGTCGGGACAGGGAGGAGTCACCCCTCCACTTT.

Only one count was recorded for this clone. This chain joins TRBV29-1 and TRBJ2-5; D possibly corresponds to TRBD2 (5 bases). V was trimmed by 2 bases and J by 9 bases, leaving 13 bases between them. Germline CDR1 reads SQVTM; CDR2 reads ANQGSEA. This CDR3 spans 12 amino acids. The CDR3 here is CSVEPGSAAQYF. The DNA for the CDR3 is TGCAGCGTTGAACCGGGCTCAGCGGCCCAGTACTTC.

The chain links TRBV7-8 to TRBJ1-2; D remains unclear. The germline gives CDR1 SGHVS, CDR2 FQNEAQ. The CDR3 sequence is 12 residues long. The ends were cut back, 5 bases at V and 3 bases at J, with 7 bases in the middle. In DNA form, the CDR3 reads TGTGCCAGCAGCCCGAGTTACTATGGCTACACCTTC. As protein: CASSPSYYGYTF.

This sequence joins TRBV4-3 and TRBJ1-1; tentatively, D is TRBD1 (5 bases). The V end lost 0 bases, the J end lost 1 base, and 12 bases lay between the germline ends. This CDR3 contains 16 residues. Germline CDR1 is LGHNA and CDR2 is YSLEER. CDR3 DNA sequence: TGCGCCAGCAGCCAAGACCCCGGGACGTCGAACACTGAAGCTTTCTTT. It yields the protein CASSQDPGTSNTEAFF.

The chain has TRBV5-1 and TRBJ2-7; D tentatively fits TRBD1 or TRBD2 (5 bases each). Trimming took 6 bases from V and 2 from J, leaving 9 bases between them. The CDR3 runs 12 residues. CDR1 is SGHRS, CDR2 YFSETQ, per germline. The CDR3 region is CASKGDAYEQYF. The CDR3 nucleotides are TGCGCCAGCAAAGGGGACGCCTACGAGCAGTACTTC.

The gene calls are TRBV7-3 and TRBJ1-5, with D perhaps TRBD1 (6 bases). The CDR3 runs 13 residues. V was shortened by 2 bases and J by 4 bases, with 6 bases between the two germline ends. From germline, CDR1 is SGHTA and CDR2 FQGTGA. CDR3 bases: TGTGCCAGCAGCTTAGGACAGAATCAGCCCCAGCATTTT. Amino acids: CASSLGQNQPQHF.

The chain has TRBV27 and TRBJ2-3; D remains ambiguous. CDR1 is MNHEY, CDR2 SMNVEV, per germline (reference sequence). The CDR3 has 13 amino acids. Trimming pared 2 bases from V and 2 bases from J, leaving 5 bases between. CDR3 amino acids: CASSLAFTDTQYF. The CDR3 DNA follows: TGTGCCAGCAGTTTAGCGTTCACAGATACGCAGTATTTT.

The rearrangement joins TRBV14 to TRBJ2-7; TRBD1 matches 9 bases. The CDR3 consists of 15 residues. V trimming: 0 bases; J trimming: 3 bases; junction bases outside the gene matches: 3. Germline V gives CDR1 SGHDN, CDR2 FVKESK. The CDR3 nucleotides are TGTGCCAGCAGCCAAGAGGTGGACAGGGGCTACGAGCAGTACTTC. Protein product: CASSQEVDRGYEQYF.

The chain has TRBV9 and TRBJ2-5; unclear D gene. Germline CDR1 reads SGDLS; CDR2 reads YYNGEE. The CDR3 has 14 residues. Deletions cut 0 bases from V and 4 bases from J, with 10 bases between. DNA of the CDR3: TGTGCCAGCAGCGTAGCTACAATGGGAGAGACCCAGTACTTC. It yields the protein CASSVATMGETQYF.

The chain employs TRBV6-1 and TRBJ1-2; D is unresolved. CDR1 is MNHNS and CDR2 is SASEGT in the germline V gene. With 5 bases removed from V and 7 bases from J, the gap between germline ends came to 8 bases. This CDR3 has 11 residues. The CDR3 reads CASSYMGGYTF. In nucleotides, the CDR3 is TGTGCCAGCAGTTACATGGGTGGCTACACCTTC.

The gene calls are TRBV7-8 and TRBJ1-4; TRBD1 agrees at 9 bases. CDR3 length: 15 amino acids. V lost 4 bases to trimming and J lost 6 bases; unmatched junction nucleotides: 6. Germline V gene data show CDR1 as SGHVS and CDR2 as FQNEAQ. CDR3 nucleotide sequence: TGTGCCAGCAGCTCACCACAGGGGGCCGATGAAAAACTGTTTTTT. This translates into CASSSPQGADEKLFF.

The chain uses TRBV4-1 and TRBJ1-4; the match to TRBD1 covers 7 bases. Germline V lookup: CDR1 MGHRA, CDR2 YSYEKL. V shed 5 bases and J 5 bases; nucleotides not matched to a gene: 5. The CDR3 covers 14 residues. The CDR3 protein is CASSLDRRNEKLFF. The CDR3 DNA sequence: TGCGCCAGCAGCTTGGACAGGCGAAATGAAAAACTGTTTTTT.

The chain employs TRBV7-9 and TRBJ2-7; D remains ambiguous. V gave up 1 base and J gave up 2 bases, with 3 bases separating them. Looked up from germline, CDR1 is SEHNR and CDR2 is FQNEAQ (reference sequence). The CDR3 loop spans 12 amino acids. CDR3 DNA sequence: TGTGCCAGCAGCTTAGAAACCTACGAGCAGTACTTC. Translating it yields CASSLETYEQYF.

The CDR3 DNA is TGTGCCATCAGTGAGTCGAATGGTGATAGCAATCAGCCCCAGCATTTT. Its protein is CAISESNGDSNQPQHF. The chain joins TRBV10-3 to TRBJ1-5; D is unclear. CDR1 is ENHRY, CDR2 SYGVKD, per germline. Trimming shortened V by 0 bases and J by 0 bases, and 9 bases separated the two germline ends. The CDR3 totals 16 residues.